The T cell receptor (beta chain) described here comes from a study of technical replicates of blood from several donors. Germline V gene lookup returns CDR1 MGHRA and CDR2 YSYEKL. The length of the CDR3 is 13 residues. V was cut by 3 bases and J by 7 bases, with 12 bases left in between. Generated by immunoSEQ multiplex PCR, the TCRdb table keeps only in-frame clones and is missing some. The data hold nearly 95,000 clones, with 90% to 96% observed a single time. Sequencing was performed on T cells isolated from PBMCs. The rearrangement joins TRBV4-1 to TRBJ1-1; D gene ambiguous. The clonotype originates from a human donor in good health. The chain's CDR3 is CASSHLTGSEAFF. CDR3 bases: TGCGCCAGCAGCCACCTGACGGGGAGTGAAGCTTTCTTT.